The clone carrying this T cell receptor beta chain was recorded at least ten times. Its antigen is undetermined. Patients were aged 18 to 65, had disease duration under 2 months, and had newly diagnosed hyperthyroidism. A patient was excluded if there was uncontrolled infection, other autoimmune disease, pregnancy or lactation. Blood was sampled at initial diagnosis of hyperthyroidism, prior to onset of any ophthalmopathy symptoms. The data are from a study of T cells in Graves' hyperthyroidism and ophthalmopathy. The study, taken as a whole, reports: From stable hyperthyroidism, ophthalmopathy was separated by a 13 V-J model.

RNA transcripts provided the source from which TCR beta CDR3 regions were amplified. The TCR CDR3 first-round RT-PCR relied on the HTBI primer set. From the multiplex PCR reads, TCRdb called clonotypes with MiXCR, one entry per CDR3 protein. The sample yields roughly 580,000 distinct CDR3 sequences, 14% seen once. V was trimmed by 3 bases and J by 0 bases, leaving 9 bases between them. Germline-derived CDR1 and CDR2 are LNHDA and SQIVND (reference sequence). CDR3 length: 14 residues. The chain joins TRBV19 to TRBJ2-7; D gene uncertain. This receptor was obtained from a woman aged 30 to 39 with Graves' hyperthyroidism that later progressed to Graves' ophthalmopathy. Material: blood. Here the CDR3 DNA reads TGTGCCAGTAGTATTCTCCCGAGCTCCTACGAGCAGTACTTC. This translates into CASSILPSSYEQYF.